These 17 T cell receptor beta chains came from one sample sequenced in a study of T cells in localized non-small cell lung cancer. The data were produced by immunoSEQ multiplex PCR, yet TCRdb's version contains in-frame clones alone and is incomplete. The sample holds 100,000 to 150,000 clones, 80% to 90% seen once. The sample here was peripheral blood, taken before any cancer treatment. The receptors were sampled from a female donor older than 55 with stage I lung adenocarcinoma.

This clone was counted once. CDR3 sequence: CASSHGSRPTNEKLFF. The CDR3 bases are TGCGCCAGCAGCCATGGAAGCCGCCCAACTAATGAAAAACTGTTTTTT. The gene calls are TRBV5-1 and TRBJ1-4, with no clear D. Germline V CDR1 and CDR2: SGHRS, YFSETQ. The CDR3 covers 16 residues. Trimming shortened V by 4 bases and J by 0 bases, and 13 bases separated the two germline ends.

This sequence joins TRBV12-5 and TRBJ2-1; 7 bases match TRBD1. Losses at the gene ends were 6 bases for V and 4 bases for J; bases not matched to a gene: 6. This CDR3 spans 14 amino acids. CDR1 is LGHNT and CDR2 is FRNRAP in the germline V gene. The CDR3 sequence is CASGKGQVYNEQFF. The CDR3, as DNA: TGTGCTAGTGGAAAAGGACAGGTTTACAATGAGCAGTTCTTC.

The sample holds one count of this clone. The CDR3 region is CASTLAEMNTGELFF. As DNA, the CDR3 is TGTGCCAGTACCCTAGCGGAAATGAACACCGGGGAGCTGTTTTTT. V is TRBV19 and J is TRBJ2-2; 7 positions match TRBD2. Germline loops: CDR1 LNHDA, CDR2 SQIVND (reference sequence). This CDR3 is 15 amino acids long. The V segment lost 7 bases and the J segment 1 base; nucleotides outside the gene matches: 6. Based on the CDR3 plus reference TRBV19 and TRBJ2-2, the full variable domain is DGGITQSPKYLFRKEGQNVTLSCEQNLNHDAMYWYRQDPGQGLRLIYYSQIVNDFQKGDIAEGYSVSREKKESFPLTVTSAQKNPTAFYLCASTLAEMNTGELFFGEGSRLTVL.

CDR3 sequence (DNA): TGTGCCATCACCTTTCGACAGGGGGCTGAGTACTTC. The encoded protein is CAITFRQGAEYF. The V and J genes are TRBV10-3 and TRBJ2-7, with TRBD1 matching over 10 bases. CDR1 and CDR2 from the germline V gene are ENHRY and SYGVKD. Unmatched junction bases numbered 8, after V lost 7 bases and J lost 11 bases. The CDR3 length is 12 residues.

This rearrangement joins TRBV6-5 to TRBJ1-2, with a tentative D call TRBD1 (5 bases). Trimming stripped 6 bases from V and 6 bases from J, with 17 bases between. The CDR3 extends over 14 amino acids. Germline CDR1 is MNHEY and CDR2 is SVGAGI. This CDR3 reads CASSRMGGSDGYTF. The CDR3 region has the DNA TGTGCCAGCAGCCGGATGGGGGGGAGTGATGGCTACACCTTC.

This chain connects TRBV18 to TRBJ2-1; 8 bases are a match to TRBD2. The CDR3 spans 15 residues. V shed 2 bases and J 6 bases; nucleotides not matched to a gene: 6. Germline V CDR1 and CDR2: KGHSH, LQKENI. The CDR3 here is CASSPNPGTSNEQFF. The DNA of the CDR3 is TGTGCCAGCTCACCAAACCCCGGGACTAGCAATGAGCAGTTCTTC.

The chain uses TRBV27 and TRBJ1-5; D is perhaps TRBD1 (5 bases). The CDR3 has 15 residues. The V end lost 8 bases, the J end lost 5 bases, and 19 bases lay between the germline ends. Germline assignment: CDR1 MNHEY and CDR2 SMNVEV (reference sequence). CDR3 sequence: CASQGGGGRDQPQHF. Written as DNA, the CDR3 is TGTGCCAGCCAAGGCGGGGGGGGTAGGGATCAGCCCCAGCATTTT.

This clone was detected once. The V call is TRBV7-2, the J call TRBJ2-7; TRBD1 or TRBD2 may be the D gene (6 bases each). Germline CDR1 reads SGHTA; CDR2 reads FQGNSA. This CDR3 region has 14 residues. Trimming took 3 bases from V and 5 from J, leaving 14 bases between them. In DNA, the CDR3 is TGTGCCAGCAGCTTGGGGGGCCGTAGAGACGAGCAGTACTTC. Amino acids: CASSLGGRRDEQYF.

In DNA, the CDR3 is TGTGCCAGCAGCTTAGGAGGGTGGGAGACCCAGTACTTC. It translates to CASSLGGWETQYF. The chain uses TRBV7-6 and TRBJ2-5; D is possibly TRBD2 (5 bases). The CDR3 sequence is 13 residues long. V gave up 1 base and J gave up 5 bases, with 8 bases separating them. Germline CDR1 SGHVS, CDR2 FNYEAQ. The entire variable domain, with the rest obtained from reference TRBV7-6 and TRBJ2-5, is as follows: GAGVSQSPRYKVTKRGQDVALRCDPISGHVSLYWYRQALGQGPEFLTYFNYEAQQDKSGLPNDRFSAERPEGSISTLTIQRTEQRDSAMYRCASSLGGWETQYFGPGTRLLVL.

The chain links TRBV2 to TRBJ2-7; 11 bases map to TRBD2. V lost 8 bases to trimming and J lost 2 bases; unmatched junction nucleotides: 8. The CDR3 spans 15 residues. From germline, CDR1 is SNHLY and CDR2 FYNNEI. The CDR3 here is CASQAGTSGPYEQYF. Here the CDR3 DNA reads TGTGCCAGCCAAGCGGGGACTAGCGGTCCCTACGAGCAGTACTTC. Filled out from reference TRBV2 and TRBJ2-7, the complete variable domain reads EPEVTQTPSHQVTQMGQEVILRCVPISNHLYFYWYRQILGQKVEFLVSFYNNEISEKSEIFDDQFSVERPDGSNFTLKIRSTKLEDSAMYFCASQAGTSGPYEQYFGPGTRLTVT.

V is TRBV2 and J is TRBJ2-5; TRBD1 might be the D (5 bases). The germline V and J ends were trimmed by 0 bases and 7 bases, with 15 bases remaining between them. CDR1 is SNHLY and CDR2 is FYNNEI in the germline V gene. This CDR3 has 15 amino acids. The CDR3 nucleotides are TGTGCCAGCAGTGAAGCGCCGCCGACTCAGGGGACCCAGTACTTC. Its protein product is CASSEAPPTQGTQYF.

This chain connects TRBV5-6 to TRBJ2-1; TRBD1 matches 12 bases. This CDR3 has 17 residues. J lost 6 bases, V lost 1 base, and 8 bases had no gene match. Germline V gene sequence: CDR1 SGHDT, CDR2 YYEEEE. The DNA for the CDR3 is TGTGCCAGCAGCTTGATATCTGTGGGACAGGGGGCCAATGAGCAGTTCTTC. This encodes CASSLISVGQGANEQFF.

V and J are TRBV5-6 and TRBJ2-6, with 7 positions matching TRBD2. The CDR3 is 19 amino acids. From germline, CDR1 is SGHDT and CDR2 YYEEEE. Trimming took 2 bases from V and 0 from J; bases not matched to a gene: 11. The CDR3 bases are TGTGCCAGCAGCTTAGGCCCCGGGCGGGGGAGCTCTGGGGCCAACGTCCTGACTTTC. This translates into CASSLGPGRGSSGANVLTF.

This chain uses TRBV2 with TRBJ2-7; TRBD2 agrees at 7 bases. CDR3 length: 16 residues. The V gene's germline CDR1 is SNHLY and CDR2 FYNNEI. With 0 bases clipped from V and 9 bases from J, the junction kept 14 bases outside the gene matches. The CDR3 reads CASSEARLAAINGQYF. The DNA of the CDR3 is TGTGCCAGCAGTGAAGCGCGACTAGCCGCAATAAACGGGCAGTACTTC.

Only one count was recorded for this clone. The chain combines TRBV29-1 with TRBJ2-3; D is unclear. The CDR3 totals 13 residues. CDR1 SQVTM and CDR2 ANQGSEA come from the germline V gene. Trimming removed 3 bases at V and 3 bases at J, with 10 bases between. DNA for the CDR3: TGCAGCGTTGACGCGCAGCGTACAGATACGCAGTATTTT. This codes for CSVDAQRTDTQYF.

The gene calls are TRBV29-1 and TRBJ2-5; D is perhaps TRBD1 (5 bases). Between the trimmed V and J ends, which lost 3 bases and 5 bases, there was a span of 13 bases. The CDR3 loop spans 13 amino acids. CDR1 SQVTM and CDR2 ANQGSEA come from the germline V gene. In DNA form, the CDR3 reads TGCAGCGTTGAGGTCCCGAAGGGGGAGACCCAGTACTTC. The encoded protein is CSVEVPKGETQYF.

The chain joins TRBV30 to TRBJ1-1, with a tentative D call TRBD1 (5 bases). V lost 0 bases to trimming and J lost 6 bases, with 8 bases between them. The CDR3 sequence is 12 residues long. Germline assignment: CDR1 GTSNPN and CDR2 SVGIG (reference sequence). The CDR3 protein is CAWSVLGAEAFF. CDR3 DNA: TGTGCCTGGAGTGTACTGGGGGCTGAAGCTTTCTTT.